The entry below gives a single T cell receptor beta chain sequence along with its context. The antigen remains unidentified. The data are from a study of B cell selection in AIRE deficiency. V gave up 3 bases and J gave up 7 bases, with 21 bases separating them. This CDR3 contains 16 residues. CDR1 and CDR2 from the germline V gene are SNHLY and FYNNEI. General study points: Tconv and Treg cells from AIRE-deficient patients resembled healthy donors in TCRBV usage, CDR3 length and diversity. Shared Treg sequences had shorter CDR3s, biased toward rearrangements with few non-templated insertions. Of 3,000 to 4,500 shared Treg TCRbeta sequences, approximately 31% were healthy-only, approximately 9% patient-only.

The sorted conventional CD4 T cells were gated as CD4+CD127+. Original processing methods: Patients' conventional T cells yielded 1.1x10^5 or so distinct TCRbeta sequences; donors' about 1.3x10^5. Sequenced by immunoSEQ multiplex PCR; TCRdb stores in-frame clones only, minus some. V and J calls and clone size follow that table, whereas D and trimming were derived from the DNA. Altogether around 20,000 clones are present, about 96% being singletons, with the ten largest covering 0.3%. The clonotype was recovered from a human donor with AIRE deficiency. The rearrangement joins TRBV2 to TRBJ2-5; D call uncertain. Specimen: conventional CD4+ T cells sorted from PBMCs. CDR3 nucleotides: TGTGCCAGCAGTGACGGCCAGGCCCTGGGCAGAGGGACCCAGTACTTC. This sequence encodes CASSDGQALGRGTQYF.